The clone carrying this T cell receptor beta chain was detected once. Method: immunoSEQ multiplex PCR; TCRdb's copy keeps in-frame clones and lacks some. The repertoire holds 55,000 to 75,000 clones, with 87% as singletons. Researchers took blood at baseline, on cycle 4 day 1, and on cycle 7 day 1. This entry comes from a study of OX40 agonist ivuxolimab in advanced cancers. Whole-study context: Allowance was made for prior anti-PD-1, anti-PD-L1 or anti-CTLA-4 therapy, and roughly 39% had some.

V was shortened by 3 bases and J by 7 bases, with 17 bases between the two germline ends. Germline CDR1 SGHRS, CDR2 YFSETQ. The CDR3 loop spans 14 amino acids. This chain connects TRBV5-1 to TRBJ2-7, with D perhaps assigned TRBD1 or TRBD2 (5 bases each). The source of this sequence is an adult with an advanced solid tumor such as melanoma, head and neck, liver or kidney cancer. The starting material was CD4+ or CD8+ T cells sorted from blood, obtained in a trial of the OX40 agonist ivuxolimab. CDR3 DNA: TGCGCCAGCAGCTCGACCCAGGGATCGGGGGAGCAGTACTTC. Its translation is CASSSTQGSGEQYF.